This entry features one T cell receptor beta chain sequence. The CDR3 sequence is 14 residues long. V lost 8 bases, J lost 3 bases, and 16 bases lay in between. The data stem from a study of regulatory T cells in long-lasting Graves disease. Time point meaning: newly diagnosed GD, antithyroid drugs for less than 3 months. TCR sequences were obtained from RNA taken from PBMCs. Graves' disease diagnoses followed American Thyroid Association guidelines. The authors drew patients from an endocrinology department in Xi'an, China. Roughly 8.6 milliliters of peripheral blood were drawn into EDTA tubes. Arm-PCR of CDR3 regions and iRepertoire HTBI primers were the basis on which TCR beta libraries were built. TCRdb reanalysed the multiplex PCR reads using MiXCR and keeps one entry per CDR3 protein. Of hundreds of thousands of distinct CDR3 sequences listed, approximately 15% are singletons. These data were also reused for a study on T cells in Graves' hyperthyroidism and ophthalmopathy.

This TCR was sampled from a woman younger than 45 with Graves disease. This chain joins TRBV12-3 or TRBV12-4 and TRBJ1-2; D is uncertain. The source was peripheral blood mononuclear cells (PBMCs), collected at new diagnosis, from a patient treated with antithyroid drugs. In nucleotides, the CDR3 is TGTGCCAGCGCATTTATGGGTCCGGACTATGGCTACACCTTC. Translated, it gives CASAFMGPDYGYTF.